This is a list of T cell receptor beta chains from one sample in a study of T cell repertoires in cytomegalovirus infection. TCRdb analysed the reads with MiXCR anew, one entry per CDR3 protein. The sample consists of around 200,000 distinct CDR3 sequences, about a sixth of them appearing once. The sequencing input was CD8+ T cells from PBMCs. The source of these receptors is a human donor in good health (CMV status not recorded). Some clones in this sample may be carry-over from other donors' samples. Each CDR3 is given with its conserved first and last residue. D genes are given only for firm matches. Expanded clones get a size class; other rows say once, few or many, or leave the size out.

CDR3 protein: CASSQDRAADTQYF
CDR3 DNA: TGTGCCAGCAGCCAGGACAGGGCGGCAGATACGCAGTATTTT
D gene: TRBD1
clone size: .
V gene: TRBV12-3/TRBV12-4
J gene: TRBJ2-3

CDR3 protein: CASSPTSTGYITGELFF
CDR3 DNA: TGTGCCAGCAGCCCGACTAGCACAGGGTATATCACCGGGGAGCTGTTTTTT
D gene: .
clone size: .
V gene: TRBV5-6
J gene: TRBJ2-2

CDR3 protein: CASSFSGKQPYEQYF
CDR3 DNA: TGTGCCAGCAGTTTTTCGGGCAAACAACCCTACGAGCAGTACTTC
D gene: .
clone size: few
V gene: TRBV12-3/TRBV12-4
J gene: TRBJ2-7

CDR3 protein: CASSGNREGTEAFF
CDR3 DNA: TGTGCCAGCAGCGGAAACAGGGAGGGGACTGAAGCTTTCTTT
D gene: .
clone size: few
V gene: TRBV5-6
J gene: TRBJ1-1

CDR3 protein: CATSALRGRWDGYEQYF
CDR3 DNA: TGTGCCACCAGTGCCCTGAGGGGCAGGTGGGATGGATACGAGCAGTACTTC
D gene: .
clone size: few
V gene: TRBV24-1
J gene: TRBJ2-7

CDR3 protein: CASSYGMRSYEQYF
CDR3 DNA: TGTGCCAGCAGTTACGGCATGCGCTCCTACGAGCAGTACTTC
D gene: .
clone size: .
V gene: TRBV6-5
J gene: TRBJ2-7

CDR3 protein: CASSYRLAGSTDTQYF
CDR3 DNA: TGTGCCAGCAGTTACAGGCTAGCGGGGAGCACAGATACGCAGTATTTT
D gene: TRBD2
clone size: few
V gene: TRBV6-6
J gene: TRBJ2-3

CDR3 protein: CASRPGGYSNQPQHF
CDR3 DNA: TGTGCCAGCAGGCCAGGAGGTTATAGCAATCAGCCCCAGCATTTT
D gene: .
clone size: few
V gene: TRBV6-5
J gene: TRBJ1-5

CDR3 protein: CASSLDLGWGTPSGANVLTF
CDR3 DNA: TGTGCCAGCAGCTTAGATTTAGGTTGGGGAACACCCTCTGGGGCCAACGTCCTGACTTTC
D gene: .
clone size: .
V gene: TRBV11-2
J gene: TRBJ2-6

CDR3 protein: CATSDLLPTGSEGYTF
CDR3 DNA: TGTGCCACCAGTGATTTGCTGCCTACAGGGTCGGAAGGCTACACCTTC
D gene: .
clone size: few
V gene: TRBV24-1
J gene: TRBJ1-2

CDR3 protein: CASSLYSGQAINQPQHF
CDR3 DNA: TGTGCCAGCAGTTTATATTCTGGACAGGCTATCAATCAGCCCCAGCATTTT
D gene: TRBD1
clone size: .
V gene: TRBV28
J gene: TRBJ1-5

CDR3 protein: CASSSSGQGSKAEAFF
CDR3 DNA: TGTGCCAGCAGTTCCTCGGGACAGGGAAGTAAGGCTGAAGCTTTCTTT
D gene: TRBD1
clone size: .
V gene: TRBV28
J gene: TRBJ1-1

CDR3 protein: CASSNRLNEKLFF
CDR3 DNA: TGTGCCAGCAGCAACAGGTTGAATGAAAAACTGTTTTTT
D gene: .
clone size: .
V gene: TRBV27
J gene: TRBJ1-4

CDR3 protein: CASSLGIAGNFFTEAFF
CDR3 DNA: TGTGCCAGCAGCTTAGGGATTGCAGGGAATTTCTTCACTGAAGCTTTCTTT
D gene: .
clone size: .
V gene: TRBV7-2
J gene: TRBJ1-1

CDR3 protein: CSVIGYNEQFF
CDR3 DNA: TGCAGTGTAATCGGCTACAATGAGCAGTTCTTC
D gene: .
clone size: .
V gene: TRBV20-1
J gene: TRBJ2-1

CDR3 protein: CASEGRTNTEAFF
CDR3 DNA: TGTGCCAGTGAGGGGCGAACGAACACTGAAGCTTTCTTT
D gene: .
clone size: many
V gene: TRBV7-2
J gene: TRBJ1-1

CDR3 protein: CASSPGLDLAQFF
CDR3 DNA: TGTGCCAGCAGCCCAGGACTAGACTTAGCGCAGTTCTTC
D gene: TRBD2
clone size: .
V gene: TRBV14
J gene: TRBJ2-1

CDR3 protein: CASSQDPLNEQFF
CDR3 DNA: TGTGCCAGCAGCCAAGATCCTCTAAATGAGCAGTTCTTC
D gene: .
clone size: .
V gene: TRBV4-2
J gene: TRBJ2-1

CDR3 protein: CASSVRGGYNEQFF
CDR3 DNA: TGTGCCAGCAGTGTAAGGGGCGGCTACAATGAGCAGTTCTTC
D gene: .
clone size: few
V gene: TRBV6-4
J gene: TRBJ2-1

CDR3 protein: CASSLGTRRYNEQFF
CDR3 DNA: TGTGCCAGCAGTTTGGGGACTAGACGATACAATGAGCAGTTCTTC
D gene: TRBD2
clone size: .
V gene: TRBV28
J gene: TRBJ2-1

CDR3 protein: CASSVRGLETYEQYF
CDR3 DNA: TGTGCCAGCAGCGTACGGGGACTAGAGACCTACGAGCAGTACTTC
D gene: TRBD2
clone size: few
V gene: TRBV7-8
J gene: TRBJ2-7

CDR3 protein: CSVDRGEGEYEQYF
CDR3 DNA: TGCAGCGTTGACCGGGGGGAAGGGGAATACGAGCAGTACTTC
D gene: TRBD2
clone size: few
V gene: TRBV29-1
J gene: TRBJ2-7

CDR3 protein: CSARDRGADEKLFF
CDR3 DNA: TGCAGTGCTAGAGATCGTGGGGCCGATGAAAAACTGTTTTTT
D gene: .
clone size: .
V gene: TRBV20-1
J gene: TRBJ1-4

CDR3 protein: CASSFVSLTDTQYF
CDR3 DNA: TGTGCCAGCAGTTTCGTTAGTCTCACAGATACGCAGTATTTT
D gene: .
clone size: few
V gene: TRBV12-3/TRBV12-4
J gene: TRBJ2-3

CDR3 protein: CASSSNRGRSGELFF
CDR3 DNA: TGTGCCAGCAGCTCTAATAGGGGGCGTAGCGGGGAGCTGTTTTTT
D gene: TRBD1
clone size: few
V gene: TRBV7-8
J gene: TRBJ2-2

CDR3 protein: CASSLNRGANYGYTF
CDR3 DNA: TGTGCCAGCAGCTTAAACAGGGGGGCGAACTATGGCTACACCTTC
D gene: TRBD1
clone size: .
V gene: TRBV7-9
J gene: TRBJ1-2

CDR3 protein: CASSLPQGIKPYEQYF
CDR3 DNA: TGTGCCAGCAGTTTGCCCCAGGGGATCAAGCCCTACGAGCAGTACTTC
D gene: .
clone size: .
V gene: TRBV28
J gene: TRBJ2-7

CDR3 protein: CASSLVQGQGARGQPQHF
CDR3 DNA: TGTGCCAGCAGCTTAGTCCAGGGACAGGGGGCGCGGGGTCAGCCCCAGCATTTT
D gene: TRBD1
clone size: many
V gene: TRBV7-2
J gene: TRBJ1-5

CDR3 protein: CASSRIDRAGNEQYF
CDR3 DNA: TGTGCCAGCAGCAGGATCGACAGGGCAGGGAACGAGCAGTACTTC
D gene: TRBD1
clone size: few
V gene: TRBV7-9
J gene: TRBJ2-7

CDR3 protein: CASSLGRTSGGGSYEQYF
CDR3 DNA: TGTGCCAGCAGCTTGGGAAGGACTAGCGGGGGTGGTTCCTACGAGCAGTACTTC
D gene: TRBD2
clone size: .
V gene: TRBV5-8
J gene: TRBJ2-7

CDR3 protein: CASGLVMGDQDLNYEQYF
CDR3 DNA: TGTGCTAGTGGTTTGGTAATGGGGGACCAAGACCTCAACTACGAGCAGTACTTC
D gene: .
clone size: few
V gene: TRBV12-5
J gene: TRBJ2-7

CDR3 protein: CASSFEVSSYNEQFF
CDR3 DNA: TGTGCCAGCAGCTTTGAGGTAAGCTCCTACAATGAGCAGTTCTTC
D gene: .
clone size: .
V gene: TRBV7-2
J gene: TRBJ2-1

CDR3 protein: CASSVGLGQETQYF
CDR3 DNA: TGTGCCAGCAGCGTAGGGCTGGGCCAAGAGACCCAGTACTTC
D gene: .
clone size: once
V gene: TRBV9
J gene: TRBJ2-5

CDR3 protein: CASNEGIYEQYF
CDR3 DNA: TGTGCCAGCAACGAAGGAATCTACGAGCAGTACTTC
D gene: .
clone size: .
V gene: TRBV6-2/TRBV6-3
J gene: TRBJ2-7

CDR3 protein: CASSLVTVNNEQFF
CDR3 DNA: TGTGCCAGCAGTTTAGTGACAGTCAACAATGAGCAGTTCTTC
D gene: .
clone size: .
V gene: TRBV12-3/TRBV12-4
J gene: TRBJ2-1

CDR3 protein: CASSSSRDRDYEKLFF
CDR3 DNA: TGTGCCAGCAGTTCCAGTCGGGACAGGGACTATGAAAAACTGTTTTTT
D gene: TRBD1
clone size: .
V gene: TRBV12-3/TRBV12-4
J gene: TRBJ1-4

CDR3 protein: CASSLDSAEQYF
CDR3 DNA: TGTGCCAGCAGCTTGGATTCGGCGGAACAGTACTTC
D gene: .
clone size: .
V gene: TRBV5-6
J gene: TRBJ2-4

CDR3 protein: CASSLGGSREAFF
CDR3 DNA: TGCGCCAGCAGCTTGGGGGGATCCCGTGAAGCTTTCTTT
D gene: .
clone size: .
V gene: TRBV5-1
J gene: TRBJ1-1

CDR3 protein: CASTSGPNTGELFF
CDR3 DNA: TGTGCCAGCACCTCTGGACCGAACACCGGGGAGCTGTTTTTT
D gene: .
clone size: few
V gene: TRBV6-8
J gene: TRBJ2-2

CDR3 protein: CSARGPTGIRQGETQYF
CDR3 DNA: TGCAGTGCTAGAGGACCGACAGGGATCAGGCAGGGGGAGACCCAGTACTTC
D gene: TRBD1
clone size: .
V gene: TRBV20-1
J gene: TRBJ2-5

CDR3 protein: CASRDRGRVTEAFF
CDR3 DNA: TGTGCCAGCAGGGACAGGGGGCGCGTCACTGAAGCTTTCTTT
D gene: TRBD1
clone size: .
V gene: TRBV7-2
J gene: TRBJ1-1

CDR3 protein: CASSEFSLKGSSYNEQFF
CDR3 DNA: TGTGCCAGCAGTGAATTCTCTTTAAAGGGGAGCTCCTACAATGAGCAGTTCTTC
D gene: .
clone size: .
V gene: TRBV25-1
J gene: TRBJ2-1

CDR3 protein: CASSLPSYTGELFF
CDR3 DNA: TGTGCCAGCAGTTTGCCCAGTTACACCGGGGAGCTGTTTTTT
D gene: .
clone size: few
V gene: TRBV27
J gene: TRBJ2-2

CDR3 protein: CASSPTSPATDTQYF
CDR3 DNA: TGTGCCAGCAGCCCCACCTCCCCTGCCACAGATACGCAGTATTTT
D gene: .
clone size: .
V gene: TRBV7-9
J gene: TRBJ2-3

CDR3 protein: CASSFQGPNTGELFF
CDR3 DNA: TGTGCCAGCAGTTTCCAGGGGCCGAACACCGGGGAGCTGTTTTTT
D gene: .
clone size: .
V gene: TRBV28
J gene: TRBJ2-2

CDR3 protein: CASSRLAGDEDTQYF
CDR3 DNA: TGTGCCAGCAGCCGGCTAGCGGGTGACGAAGATACGCAGTATTTT
D gene: TRBD2
clone size: few
V gene: TRBV6-1
J gene: TRBJ2-3

CDR3 protein: CASSQDLDNQETQYF
CDR3 DNA: TGCGCCAGCAGCCAAGATTTGGACAATCAAGAGACCCAGTACTTC
D gene: .
clone size: .
V gene: TRBV4-3
J gene: TRBJ2-5

CDR3 protein: CASNSPGTRGFYEQYF
CDR3 DNA: TGTGCCAGCAATTCACCGGGGACGCGGGGGTTCTACGAGCAGTACTTC
D gene: TRBD2
clone size: few
V gene: TRBV6-2/TRBV6-3
J gene: TRBJ2-7

CDR3 protein: CASALWPEQFF
CDR3 DNA: TGTGCTAGTGCCCTATGGCCTGAGCAGTTCTTC
D gene: .
clone size: .
V gene: TRBV12-5
J gene: TRBJ2-1

CDR3 protein: CASSLDRGLAGGYNEQFF
CDR3 DNA: TGTGCCAGCAGCTTAGACCGCGGACTAGCGGGGGGATACAATGAGCAGTTCTTC
D gene: TRBD2
clone size: many
V gene: TRBV7-2
J gene: TRBJ2-1

CDR3 protein: CASSHLSTGEQFF
CDR3 DNA: TGCGCCAGCAGCCATCTCTCGACCGGGGAGCAGTTCTTC
D gene: .
clone size: few
V gene: TRBV4-1
J gene: TRBJ2-1

CDR3 protein: CASSLVAGGPNSPLHF
CDR3 DNA: TGTGCCAGCAGCTTAGTAGCCGGGGGCCCAAATTCACCCCTCCACTTT
D gene: .
clone size: .
V gene: TRBV7-2
J gene: TRBJ1-6

CDR3 protein: CASSPRGLETQYF
CDR3 DNA: TGTGCCAGCAGCCCCAGGGGTCTGGAGACCCAGTACTTC
D gene: .
clone size: .
V gene: TRBV11-2
J gene: TRBJ2-5

CDR3 protein: CAWSVRSGSAHEQYF
CDR3 DNA: TGTGCCTGGAGTGTACGGTCGGGGTCAGCCCACGAGCAGTACTTC
D gene: .
clone size: .
V gene: TRBV30
J gene: TRBJ2-7